This T cell receptor (beta chain) is from a study of blood T cell repertoires in COVID-19. Study summary: The samples span acute and convalescent COVID-19 from the United States, Italy and Spain.

Assay: immunoSEQ multiplex PCR; the TCRdb copy retains only in-frame clones and omits some. Of more than 200,000 clones in the sample, around nine tenths were seen once. J lost 5 bases, V lost 3 bases, and 6 bases had no gene match. The germline V gene encodes CDR1 MDHEN and CDR2 SYDVKM. The CDR3 totals 15 residues. The participants were between about 18 and 90 years old and came from fewer than 25 US areas. Two negative PCRs, clearance, or symptom resolution had been documented for recovered Cohort 3 donors. The chain combines TRBV28 with TRBJ2-1; TRBD2 matches 8 bases. This receptor was obtained from a woman aged 25 to 39 who had recovered from COVID-19. Sample: PBMCs or T cells enriched from blood (not recorded which). CDR3 DNA: TGTGCCAGCAGTTTGAGCCTAGCGGGTCACAATGAGCAGTTCTTC. It encodes CASSLSLAGHNEQFF.